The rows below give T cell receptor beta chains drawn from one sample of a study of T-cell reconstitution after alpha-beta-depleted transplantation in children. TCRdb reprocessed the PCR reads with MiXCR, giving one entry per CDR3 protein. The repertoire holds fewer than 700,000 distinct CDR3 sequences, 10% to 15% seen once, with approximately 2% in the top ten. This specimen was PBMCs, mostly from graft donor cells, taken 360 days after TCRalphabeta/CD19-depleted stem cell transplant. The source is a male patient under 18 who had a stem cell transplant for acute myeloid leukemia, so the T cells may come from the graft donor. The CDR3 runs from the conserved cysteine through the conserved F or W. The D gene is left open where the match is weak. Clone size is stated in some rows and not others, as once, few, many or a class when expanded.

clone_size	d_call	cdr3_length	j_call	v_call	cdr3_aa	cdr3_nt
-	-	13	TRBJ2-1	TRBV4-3	CASSRLEWDEQFF	TGCGCCAGCAGCCGGCTAGAATGGGATGAGCAGTTCTTC
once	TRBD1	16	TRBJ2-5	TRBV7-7	CASSFGGWTGQETQYF	TGTGCTAGCAGCTTTGGGGGTTGGACAGGCCAAGAGACCCAGTACTTC
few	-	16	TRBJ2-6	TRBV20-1	CSASGTWPSGANVLTF	TGCAGTGCTAGTGGCACCTGGCCCTCTGGGGCCAACGTCCTGACTTTC
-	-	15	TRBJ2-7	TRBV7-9	CASSLETDPTYEQYF	TGTGCCAGCAGCTTAGAAACAGACCCAACCTACGAGCAGTACTTC
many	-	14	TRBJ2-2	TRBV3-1	CASSQVPGPGELFF	TGTGCCAGCAGCCAAGTTCCCGGGCCCGGGGAGCTGTTTTTT
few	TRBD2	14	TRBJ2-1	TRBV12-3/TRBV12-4	CASSSRTSGGEQFF	TGTGCCAGCAGTTCCAGGACTAGCGGAGGTGAGCAGTTCTTC
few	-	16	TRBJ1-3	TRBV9	CASSVTASRSGNTIYF	TGTGCCAGCAGCGTAACGGCCTCCCGCTCTGGAAACACCATATATTTT
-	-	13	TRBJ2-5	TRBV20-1	CSASNDLQETQYF	TGCAGTGCTAGTAATGACCTCCAAGAGACCCAGTACTTC
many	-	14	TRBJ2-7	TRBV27	CASSFSGPKYEQYF	TGTGCCAGCAGTTTCTCGGGACCCAAATACGAGCAGTACTTC
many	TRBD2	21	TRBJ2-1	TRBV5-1	CASSFWIAGTSGIIPYNEQFF	TGCGCCAGCAGCTTTTGGATCGCCGGGACTAGCGGGATTATCCCCTACAATGAGCAGTTCTTC
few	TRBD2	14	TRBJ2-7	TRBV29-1	CSVEARTSRYEQYF	TGCAGCGTTGAAGCCCGGACTAGTCGGTACGAGCAGTACTTC
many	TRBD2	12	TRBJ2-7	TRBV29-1	CSCGTSGYEQYF	TGCAGCTGCGGGACTAGCGGCTACGAGCAGTACTTC
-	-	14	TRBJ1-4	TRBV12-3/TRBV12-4	CASIRTAVGEKLFF	TGTGCCAGCATCCGGACCGCCGTGGGTGAAAAACTGTTTTTT
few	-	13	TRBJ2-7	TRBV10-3	CAIKSLSGYEQYF	TGTGCCATCAAATCACTCTCTGGCTACGAGCAGTACTTC
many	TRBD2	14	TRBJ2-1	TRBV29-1	CSVFQKLAGYEQFF	TGCAGCGTTTTCCAAAAACTAGCGGGATATGAGCAGTTCTTC
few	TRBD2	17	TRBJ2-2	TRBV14	CASSQASTSSYTGELFF	TGTGCCAGCAGCCAAGCCTCGACTAGCTCCTACACCGGGGAGCTGTTTTTT
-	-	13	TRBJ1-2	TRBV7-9	CASSPAGVHGYTF	TGTGCCAGCAGCCCTGCGGGAGTTCATGGCTACACCTTC
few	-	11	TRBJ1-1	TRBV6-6	CASSPPDGAFF	TGTGCCAGCAGTCCCCCAGATGGAGCTTTCTTT
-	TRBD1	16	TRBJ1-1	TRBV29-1	CSALVPGQGRNTEAFF	TGCAGCGCCCTGGTCCCGGGACAGGGAAGGAACACTGAAGCTTTCTTT
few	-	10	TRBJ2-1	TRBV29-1	CSVVWREQFF	TGCAGCGTTGTTTGGCGGGAGCAGTTCTTC
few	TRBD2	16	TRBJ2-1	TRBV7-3	CASSPPGLAGGNEQFF	TGTGCCAGCAGCCCGCCGGGACTAGCGGGCGGCAATGAGCAGTTCTTC
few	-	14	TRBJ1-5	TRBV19	CASTPGGGNQPQHF	TGTGCCAGTACCCCCGGGGGCGGCAATCAGCCCCAGCATTTT
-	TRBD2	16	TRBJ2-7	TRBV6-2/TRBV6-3	CASSTMTSGRPYEQYF	TGTGCCAGCAGTACAATGACTAGCGGGAGACCCTACGAGCAGTACTTC
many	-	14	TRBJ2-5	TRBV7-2	CASSFEGAWETQYF	TGTGCCAGCAGCTTCGAAGGGGCGTGGGAGACCCAGTACTTC
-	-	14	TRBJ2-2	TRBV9	CASSVGADTGELFF	TGTGCCAGCAGCGTAGGGGCAGACACCGGGGAGCTGTTTTTT